This paragraph reports one T cell receptor beta chain. In the original workflow: Estimates of nucleated cell counts were drawn from the amplification of reference gene primers. Method: immunoSEQ multiplex PCR; TCRdb's copy keeps in-frame clones and lacks some. V, J and clone size are taken as reported in that table, and D and trimming were inferred from the DNA itself. The sample yields 250,000 to 350,000 clones, more than 80% seen once. The entry originates in a study of blood T cell repertoires in COVID-19. The sequencing sample was made of peripheral blood. The sequence came from a woman aged 30 to 39 with active or convalescent COVID-19.

CDR3 in DNA: TGTGCCAGCAGCTTAGAACAGGGCTATGGCTACACCTTC. It codes for CASSLEQGYGYTF. This chain uses TRBV7-3 with TRBJ1-2; TRBD1 is a possible D gene (6 bases). Germline V gene data show CDR1 as SGHTA and CDR2 as FQGTGA. V shed 2 bases and J shed 4 bases, with 8 bases lying between them. The CDR3 length is 13 residues.